The 20 T cell receptor beta chains below come from one sample, sequenced in a study of PD-1 blockade in classical Hodgkin lymphoma. TCRdb keeps only in-frame clones here, not all; method: immunoSEQ multiplex PCR. The repertoire holds 25,000 to 30,000 clones, with around 92% as singletons. Regarding time point: newly diagnosed, previously untreated cHL patient sample. With magnetic negative selection, CD4+ T cells were purified from PBMCs that had been thawed. Sequences were obtained from CD4+ T cells from blood. The receptors derive from a human donor with classical Hodgkin lymphoma.

The J gene is TRBJ1-5, the V gene TRBV19; no firm D call. This CDR3 spans 13 amino acids. CDR1 LNHDA and CDR2 SQIVND come from the germline V gene (reference sequence). V was trimmed by 9 bases and J by 3 bases, leaving 12 bases between them. CDR3 nucleotide sequence: TGTGCCAGCGCAGGCGCATACAATCAGCCCCAGCATTTT. It translates to CASAGAYNQPQHF. The full variable domain, its missing parts supplied by reference TRBV19 and TRBJ1-5, is DGGITQSPKYLFRKEGQNVTLSCEQNLNHDAMYWYRQDPGQGLRLIYYSQIVNDFQKGDIAEGYSVSREKKESFPLTVTSAQKNPTAFYLCASAGAYNQPQHFGDGTRLSIL.

This clone appeared a single time. This chain connects TRBV19 to TRBJ1-5, with D uncertain. The CDR3 is 14 amino acids. Germline V lookup: CDR1 LNHDA, CDR2 SQIVND (reference sequence). The V gene lost 6 bases and the J gene lost 0 bases, with 9 bases spanning the gap. The CDR3 region has the DNA TGTGCCAGTAGCGACGTGTATAGCAATCAGCCCCAGCATTTT. It yields the protein CASSDVYSNQPQHF.

The table lists this clone with a count of one. This chain connects TRBV6-5 to TRBJ1-4; no clear D gene. This CDR3 contains 16 residues. The V end was cut by 3 bases, the J end by 8 bases, with 19 bases between. Germline CDR1 is MNHEY and CDR2 is SVGAGI. CDR3: CASSYYAQLRREKLFF. DNA for the CDR3: TGTGCCAGCAGTTATTATGCGCAGCTCAGGCGAGAAAAACTGTTTTTT.

The chain employs TRBV18 and TRBJ2-7, with D perhaps TRBD2 (7 bases). This CDR3 has 14 amino acids. Germline V gene lookup returns CDR1 KGHSH and CDR2 LQKENI. V was pared by 2 bases and J by 2 bases, with 10 bases between. The chain's CDR3 is CASSPSGGAYEQYF. CDR3 DNA: TGTGCCAGCTCACCATCGGGGGGCGCCTACGAGCAGTACTTC.

The chain carries TRBV9 and TRBJ1-1; TRBD1 aligns across 8 bases. The V gene's germline CDR1 is SGDLS and CDR2 YYNGEE. V was pared by 0 bases and J by 5 bases, with 9 bases of the junction left unmatched. This CDR3 spans 16 amino acids. In nucleotides, the CDR3 is TGTGCCAGCAGCGTAGAACAGGGGGATTGGCGGACTGAAGCTTTCTTT. As protein: CASSVEQGDWRTEAFF.

The V and J genes are TRBV7-2 and TRBJ2-2; D is possibly TRBD1 or TRBD2 (5 bases each). The germline gives CDR1 SGHTA, CDR2 FQGNSA. V lost 5 bases, J lost 4 bases, and 14 bases lay in between. The CDR3 runs 15 residues. Written as DNA, the CDR3 is TGTGCCAGCAGCCCCCGGGGCGGGTCCACCGGGGAGCTGTTTTTT. Amino acids: CASSPRGGSTGELFF.

This chain uses TRBV28 with TRBJ2-3; no reliable D call. V was trimmed by 10 bases and J by 7 bases, leaving 21 bases between them. Germline V gene data show CDR1 as MDHEN and CDR2 as SYDVKM. This CDR3 has 14 amino acids. CDR3 coding DNA: TGTGCCACGGAAGATACCCAACATATTTATACGCAGTATTTT. Protein sequence: CATEDTQHIYTQYF.

This clone appeared once. The rearrangement uses TRBV6-6 and TRBJ1-5, with D uncertain. Looked up from germline, CDR1 is MNHNY and CDR2 is SVGAGI (reference sequence). The CDR3 is 16 residues long. V gave up 4 bases and J gave up 4 bases, with 17 bases separating them. CDR3 nucleotides: TGTGCCAGCAGTTCCCCCGGGTATAGGGCGAATCAGCCCCAGCATTTT. Translation gives CASSSPGYRANQPQHF.

V is TRBV7-9 and J is TRBJ2-5, with D possibly being TRBD2 (5 bases). The ends were cut back, 10 bases at V and 5 bases at J, with 17 bases in the middle. The CDR3 has 13 amino acids. Germline V CDR1 and CDR2: SEHNR, FQNEAQ (reference sequence). The CDR3 region is CANGPGWSETQYF. DNA for the CDR3: TGTGCCAACGGGCCGGGGTGGAGCGAGACCCAGTACTTC.

This chain links TRBV5-1 with TRBJ2-6, with 8 bases that match TRBD2. The CDR3 is 17 amino acids. CDR1 and CDR2 from the germline V gene are SGHRS and YFSETQ. V gave up 0 bases and J gave up 0 bases; unmatched junction bases: 2. DNA of the CDR3: TGCGCCAGCAGCTTGGGACTAGCGCTCTCTGGGGCCAACGTCCTGACTTTC. Its protein product is CASSLGLALSGANVLTF.

The chain carries TRBV5-1 and TRBJ1-6; no clear D. V was clipped by 4 bases and J by 9 bases, with 17 bases between them. Germline V gene data show CDR1 as SGHRS and CDR2 as YFSETQ. CDR3 length: 15 amino acids. This CDR3 is CASSASPDSVSPLHF. As DNA, the CDR3 is TGCGCCAGCAGCGCCTCTCCCGACTCAGTTTCACCCCTCCACTTT.

The genes are TRBV18 and TRBJ2-2, with D maybe TRBD1 (6 bases). Germline V gene data show CDR1 as KGHSH and CDR2 as LQKENI. The V end was cut by 2 bases, the J end by 3 bases, with 10 bases between. This CDR3 contains 15 residues. Here the CDR3 DNA reads TGTGCCAGCTCACCAACCACAGGGTACACCGGGGAGCTGTTTTTT. Translating gives CASSPTTGYTGELFF.

Only one count was recorded for this clone. The gene calls are TRBV4-1 and TRBJ2-7; D remains ambiguous. This CDR3 is built from 16 residues. V lost 0 bases, J lost 2 bases, and 14 bases lay in between. Per germline, CDR1 MGHRA and CDR2 YSYEKL. The CDR3 sequence is CASSQDRSNPPYEQYF. CDR3 DNA: TGCGCCAGCAGCCAAGATCGGAGCAACCCCCCCTACGAGCAGTACTTC.

This chain connects TRBV6-5 to TRBJ2-7; 10 bases agree with TRBD1. The CDR3 totals 15 residues. Trimming at V came to 6 bases and at J to 5 bases, leaving 10 bases not matched to a gene. CDR1 is MNHEY, CDR2 SVGAGI, per germline. CDR3 sequence: CASSAAGTGVDEQYF. The CDR3 DNA is TGTGCCAGCAGCGCTGCCGGGACAGGGGTAGACGAGCAGTACTTC.

The chain has TRBV11-3 and TRBJ2-2; 11 positions agree with TRBD2. CDR3 length equals 20 residues. Trimming removed 4 bases from V and 5 bases from J; junction bases left unmatched: 18. Germline CDR1 reads SGHNT; CDR2 reads YENEEA. DNA of the CDR3: TGTGCCAGCAGCTCCCGGACAGGTAGCGGGAGGGAGTCAGGAACCGGGGAGCTGTTTTTT. It codes for CASSSRTGSGRESGTGELFF.

This CDR3 is CASSLTGTSDYEQYF. In DNA, the CDR3 is TGTGCCAGCAGCTTGACAGGGACTAGCGACTACGAGCAGTACTTC. The chain uses TRBV7-2 and TRBJ2-7; TRBD2 aligns across 10 bases. The CDR3 runs to 15 residues. V was clipped by 3 bases and J by 3 bases; unmatched bases: 5. Looked up from germline, CDR1 is SGHTA and CDR2 is FQGNSA.

This clone was observed a handful of times. The V call is TRBV7-2, the J call TRBJ2-2; D may be TRBD2 (5 bases). The CDR3 runs to 18 residues. The V gene lost 1 base and the J gene lost 0 bases, with 15 bases spanning the gap. Per germline, CDR1 SGHTA and CDR2 FQGNSA. CDR3 in DNA: TGTGCCAGCAGCTTAGTCGCGCGGGCTCCCGCGAACACCGGGGAGCTGTTTTTT. Translated, it gives CASSLVARAPANTGELFF.

The chain uses TRBV5-6 and TRBJ2-3, with a weak D call TRBD2 (6 bases). This CDR3 contains 17 residues. Trimming cost V 4 bases and J 0 bases, with 18 bases left between them. Germline CDR1 and CDR2: SGHDT and YYEEEE. Here the CDR3 reads CASSRGLGSASTDTQYF. CDR3 nucleotide sequence: TGTGCCAGCAGCCGGGGGTTGGGCAGTGCTAGCACAGATACGCAGTATTTT.

J is TRBJ1-4 and V is TRBV28, with TRBD1 matching over 8 bases. The CDR3 contains 15 residues. Per germline, CDR1 MDHEN and CDR2 SYDVKM. V shed 4 bases, J shed 8 bases, and the junction held 9 bases outside the gene matches. The CDR3 coding sequence is TGTGCCAGCAGTTCTCCGACAGGGGCAGCGGAAAAACTGTTTTTT. Protein: CASSSPTGAAEKLFF.

The V and J genes are TRBV2 and TRBJ2-7; D uncertain. In germline, CDR1 is SNHLY, CDR2 FYNNEI. This CDR3 has 14 residues. Trimming took 5 bases from V and 1 from J, leaving 12 bases between them. DNA of the CDR3: TGTGCCAGCAGTTTAGGCGTAGGGTCCTACGAGCAGTACTTC. It encodes CASSLGVGSYEQYF. The whole variable domain, remainder taken from reference TRBV2 and TRBJ2-7, is EPEVTQTPSHQVTQMGQEVILRCVPISNHLYFYWYRQILGQKVEFLVSFYNNEISEKSEIFDDQFSVERPDGSNFTLKIRSTKLEDSAMYFCASSLGVGSYEQYFGPGTRLTVT.